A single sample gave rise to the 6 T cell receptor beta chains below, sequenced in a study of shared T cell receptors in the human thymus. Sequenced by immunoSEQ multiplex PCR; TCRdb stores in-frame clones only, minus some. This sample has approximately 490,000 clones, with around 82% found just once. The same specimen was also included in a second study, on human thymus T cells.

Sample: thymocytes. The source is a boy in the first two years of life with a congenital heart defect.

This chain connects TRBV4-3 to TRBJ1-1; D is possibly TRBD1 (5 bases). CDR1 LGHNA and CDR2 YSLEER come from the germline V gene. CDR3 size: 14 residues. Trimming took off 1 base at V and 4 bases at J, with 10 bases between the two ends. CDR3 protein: CASSQGGEGTEAFF. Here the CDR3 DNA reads TGCGCCAGCAGCCAAGGGGGGGAAGGCACTGAAGCTTTCTTT.

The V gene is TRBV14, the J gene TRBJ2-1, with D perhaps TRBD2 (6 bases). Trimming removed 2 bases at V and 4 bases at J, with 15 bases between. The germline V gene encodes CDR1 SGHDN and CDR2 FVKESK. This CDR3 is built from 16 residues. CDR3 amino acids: CASSQLSLALYNEQFF. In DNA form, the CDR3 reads TGTGCCAGCAGCCAATTAAGTCTAGCGCTTTACAATGAGCAGTTCTTC.

This CDR3 reads CASSDPGAGGGTDTQYF. Written as DNA, the CDR3 is TGTGCCAGCAGTGATCCGGGGGCGGGAGGAGGCACAGATACGCAGTATTTT. The rearrangement uses TRBV2 and TRBJ2-3, with 8 bases matching TRBD2. This CDR3 is 17 amino acids long. The V gene's germline CDR1 is SNHLY and CDR2 FYNNEI. J gave up 1 base and V 3 bases, and 9 bases lay outside the gene matches.

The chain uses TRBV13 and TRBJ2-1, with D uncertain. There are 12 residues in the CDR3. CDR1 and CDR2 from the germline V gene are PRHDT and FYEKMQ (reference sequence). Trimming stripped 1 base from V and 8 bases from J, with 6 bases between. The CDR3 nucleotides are TGTGCCAGCAGCTTAGCCCCCTATGAGCAGTTCTTC. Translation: CASSLAPYEQFF.

CDR3 coding DNA: TGTGCCAGCAGCCCGTGGGGCGGGAGACGCGGAGGGGCAGATACGCAGTATTTT. The encoded protein is CASSPWGGRRGGADTQYF. The genes are TRBV14 and TRBJ2-3; 7 bases are a match to TRBD2. This CDR3 is 18 amino acids long. Germline CDR1 is SGHDN and CDR2 is FVKESK. V dropped 4 bases and J dropped 4; count of bases not matched to a gene: 17.

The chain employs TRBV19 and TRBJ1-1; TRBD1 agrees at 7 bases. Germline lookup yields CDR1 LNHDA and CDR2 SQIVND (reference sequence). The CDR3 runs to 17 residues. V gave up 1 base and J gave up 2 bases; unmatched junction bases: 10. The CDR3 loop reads CASSIGHSGTVNTEAFF. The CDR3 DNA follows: TGTGCCAGTAGTATAGGCCACTCCGGGACAGTTAACACTGAAGCTTTCTTT.